This T cell receptor (beta chain) was sequenced for a study of T-cell memory formation after mild COVID-19. At the level of the study: TCR clusters showed largely donor specificity.

Germline V gene lookup returns CDR1 SGHTA and CDR2 FQGNSA. V was pared by 8 bases and J by 2 bases, with 13 bases between. CDR3 length equals 13 residues. TCRdb ran MiXCR on the 5' RACE reads and lists one entry per CDR3 protein. This table has under 550,000 distinct CDR3 sequences, 15% to 20% appearing once. Notes on the study in general: Mostly located in CM and EM were contracting CD4+ clones, with contracting CD8+ clones located in EMRA. In pre-infection memory, a portion of responding clones appeared, which suggested that cross-reactive memory joined.

This clonotype has ten or more counts. Its antigen remains unidentified. The TCR was taken from an adult woman who had mild COVID-19 (a few samples of this study predate the infection). Cell type and time point are not known. Sequences were obtained from PBMCs or a T cell subset sorted from them (not recorded which). This rearrangement joins TRBV7-2 to TRBJ2-7, with a weak D call TRBD1 (6 bases). Here the CDR3 reads CASLQGNTYEQYF. CDR3 nucleotide sequence: TGTGCCAGCCTACAGGGTAACACCTACGAGCAGTACTTC.